Listed here is a single T cell receptor (beta chain). As yet, its antigen is unknown. This CDR3 region has 14 residues. The V end lost 5 bases, the J end lost 8 bases, and 16 bases lay between the germline ends. Germline CDR1 and CDR2: SEHNR and FQNEAQ (reference sequence). The entry originates in a study of OX40 agonist ivuxolimab in advanced cancers. Study information: The dose-escalation group included hepatocellular carcinoma, melanoma, renal cell carcinoma and head and neck cancer. Study findings and constraints: Antigen specificity remained undetermined for the expanded peripheral T cells. Mean expanded clone counts were higher in CD8+ than CD4+ T cells. At 0.1 to 3.0 mg/kg and by week 6, CD4+ and CD8+ T cells in the blood had expanded clonally.

Assay: immunoSEQ multiplex PCR; the TCRdb copy retains only in-frame clones and omits some. The sample records tens of thousands of clones, 90% to 95% being singletons. Sequenced material: CD4+ or CD8+ T cells sorted from blood, taken in a trial of the OX40 agonist ivuxolimab. This clonotype originated in an adult with an advanced solid tumor such as melanoma, head and neck, liver or kidney cancer. The chain links TRBV7-9 to TRBJ1-5, with a tentative D call TRBD1 (6 bases). CDR3 sequence (DNA): TGTGCCAGCAGCGAGACAGGTCCGTTTGAGCCCCAGCATTTT. This encodes CASSETGPFEPQHF.